Listed here are 29 T cell receptor beta chains from one sample, sequenced in a study of cytomegalovirus exposure and HLA in healthy donors. Produced via immunoSEQ multiplex PCR; TCRdb's table is partial and in-frame only. Among about 350,000 clones, 75% to 90% were seen once, and the ten largest hold about 1%. The sequenced material came from PBMCs. These receptors originate from a woman in her twenties or thirties in good health and CMV-seropositive.

The V and J genes are TRBV25-1 and TRBJ2-3, with unresolved D. The CDR3 runs 12 residues. Germline CDR1 and CDR2: MGHDK and SYGVNS. Trimming cost V 6 bases and J 6 bases, with 10 bases left between them. This CDR3 is CASSNSYDTQYF. CDR3 coding DNA: TGTGCCAGCAGCAACTCATACGATACGCAGTATTTT.

The chain has TRBV27 and TRBJ1-2; tentatively, D is TRBD1 (5 bases). V was clipped by 6 bases and J by 8 bases, with 19 bases between them. The CDR3 sequence is 14 residues long. Looked up from germline, CDR1 is MNHEY and CDR2 is SMNVEV (reference sequence). In nucleotides, the CDR3 is TGTGCCAGCAGCCCCGGGGGAGGGAGGATGGGCTACACCTTC. Encoded protein: CASSPGGGRMGYTF.

The genes are TRBV15 and TRBJ2-7, with a weak D call TRBD1 (7 bases). V was clipped by 3 bases and J by 2 bases, with 14 bases between them. Germline CDR1 is LNHNV and CDR2 is YYDKDF (reference sequence). CDR3 length: 15 amino acids. DNA for the CDR3: TGTGCCACCAGCAGGGAGGGGGCAGGGGCCTACGAGCAGTACTTC. Protein product: CATSREGAGAYEQYF.

V and J are TRBV13 and TRBJ2-1; TRBD1 matches 7 bases. The germline gives CDR1 PRHDT, CDR2 FYEKMQ (reference sequence). The CDR3 totals 16 residues. The trim removed 6 bases at V and 0 bases at J, leaving 8 bases unmatched. In DNA form, the CDR3 reads TGTGCCAGCAGGTTGATTACAGGGGACTCCTACAATGAGCAGTTCTTC. Residues: CASRLITGDSYNEQFF.

The J gene is TRBJ2-2, the V gene TRBV6-5, with TRBD1 as a possible D gene (6 bases). Germline loops: CDR1 MNHEY, CDR2 SVGAGI. This CDR3 is 15 amino acids long. Trimming removed 0 bases from V and 6 bases from J, with 11 bases in between. As DNA, the CDR3 is TGTGCCAGCAGTTACTCCAGGGGTATTGCCGGGGAGCTGTTTTTT. It is translated as CASSYSRGIAGELFF.

This rearrangement joins TRBV28 to TRBJ1-5; D perhaps matches TRBD1 (6 bases). This CDR3 spans 14 amino acids. The germline CDR1 and CDR2 sequences are MDHEN and SYDVKM. Trimming removed 4 bases at V and 7 bases at J, with 14 bases between. CDR3 residues: CASSYFAGDQPQHF. The CDR3 DNA reads as TGTGCCAGCAGTTATTTCGCAGGGGACCAGCCCCAGCATTTT.

The rearrangement links TRBV11-3 to TRBJ2-7, with 9 bases that match TRBD1. V dropped 6 bases and J dropped 3; count of bases not matched to a gene: 9. In germline, CDR1 is SGHNT, CDR2 YENEEA. CDR3 length equals 15 residues. CDR3 protein: CASSTPGTGNYEQYF. In nucleotides, the CDR3 is TGTGCCAGCAGTACGCCCGGGACAGGGAACTACGAGCAGTACTTC. The whole variable domain, remainder taken from reference TRBV11-3 and TRBJ2-7, is EAGVVQSPRYKIIEKKQPVAFWCNPISGHNTLYWYLQNLGQGPELLIRYENEEAVDDSQLPKDRFSAERLKGVDSTLKIQPAELGDSAVYLCASSTPGTGNYEQYFGPGTRLTVT.

This clone was observed a few times. V gene TRBV28 combines with J gene TRBJ1-2, with D unclear. V lost 8 bases, J lost 6 bases, and 13 bases lay in between. The CDR3 sequence is 12 residues long. In germline, CDR1 is MDHEN, CDR2 SYDVKM. The CDR3 loop is CASREATNGYTF. CDR3 DNA sequence: TGTGCCAGCCGGGAGGCTACTAATGGCTACACCTTC.

This clone was seen more than once but under ten times. The rearrangement uses TRBV5-1 and TRBJ2-2, with TRBD1 as a possible D gene (6 bases). Germline CDR1 SGHRS, CDR2 YFSETQ. The germline V and J ends were trimmed by 5 bases and 2 bases, with 13 bases remaining between them. The CDR3 spans 15 residues. Here the CDR3 reads CASRIGQSNTGELFF. The CDR3 bases are TGCGCCAGCAGAATCGGACAGTCTAACACCGGGGAGCTGTTTTTT.

This clone was recorded once. Other DNA sequences of this sample code for an identical CDR3. The gene calls are TRBV4-3 and TRBJ2-7, with 13 bases that match TRBD2. V shed 0 bases, J shed 3 bases, and the junction held 2 bases outside the gene matches. From germline, CDR1 is LGHNA and CDR2 YSLEER. The CDR3 sequence is 16 residues long. CDR3 protein: CASSQDRLAGGYEQYF. The CDR3 DNA follows: TGCGCCAGCAGCCAAGATCGACTAGCGGGGGGCTACGAGCAGTACTTC.

The chain employs TRBV30 and TRBJ2-1; possible D gene TRBD2, 6 bases. V was cut by 3 bases and J by 5 bases, with 14 bases left in between. Germline loops: CDR1 GTSNPN, CDR2 SVGIG (reference sequence). The CDR3 is made up of 14 amino acids. CDR3 DNA sequence: TGTGCCTGGAGCGGCGGGGTGGGGGACAATGAGCAGTTCTTC. Translating it yields CAWSGGVGDNEQFF. Together with reference TRBV30 and TRBJ2-1, the CDR3 gives the full variable domain: SQTIHQWPATLVQPVGSPLSLECTVEGTSNPNLYWYRQAAGRGLQLLFYSVGIGQISSEVPQNLSASRPQDRQFILSSKKLLLSDSGFYLCAWSGGVGDNEQFFGPGTRLTVL.

This clone was picked up one time. The V gene is TRBV29-1, the J gene TRBJ2-1, with D uncertain. This CDR3 is built from 12 residues. Per the germline V gene, CDR1 is SQVTM and CDR2 is ANQGSEA. Trimming left V 6 bases short and J 4 bases short, with 10 bases between. CDR3 DNA: TGCAGCGTCTTGCTCAAGTACAATGAGCAGTTCTTC. Translated: CSVLLKYNEQFF.

The chain joins TRBV5-1 to TRBJ2-7; D possibly uses TRBD1 or TRBD2 (5 bases each). V lost 0 bases and J 6 bases, leaving 16 bases between the germline ends. The CDR3 has 15 residues. Germline CDR1 reads SGHRS; CDR2 reads YFSETQ. CDR3 loop: CASSLDDLGGGEQYF. In DNA, the CDR3 is TGCGCCAGCAGCTTGGATGACTTAGGTGGGGGCGAGCAGTACTTC.

The chain carries TRBV6-5 and TRBJ2-5; TRBD2 matches at 7 bases. V lost 6 bases to trimming and J lost 5 bases; unmatched junction nucleotides: 9. Germline V gene sequence: CDR1 MNHEY, CDR2 SVGAGI. The CDR3 has 14 amino acids. CDR3 sequence reads: CASRIGLGGETQYF. CDR3 DNA: TGTGCCAGCAGGATTGGACTAGGCGGGGAGACCCAGTACTTC.

The CDR3 sequence: CASKDRGSGGPLHF. CDR3 DNA sequence: TGTGCCAGTAAAGACAGGGGATCGGGGGGACCCCTCCACTTT. The chain links TRBV19 to TRBJ1-6; TRBD1 matches 8 bases. Looked up from germline, CDR1 is LNHDA and CDR2 is SQIVND (reference sequence). CDR3 size: 14 residues. The J segment lost 12 bases and the V segment lost 7 bases, leaving 11 bases of the junction unmatched.

The chain links TRBV4-2 to TRBJ2-3; 7 nucleotides match TRBD2. Germline CDR1 and CDR2: LGHNA and YNFKEQ. CDR3 length: 16 residues. The ends lost 0 bases at V and 2 bases at J; junction bases unmatched: 5. The CDR3 region is CASSQDIAGPTDTQYF. The CDR3, as DNA: TGTGCCAGCAGCCAAGATATAGCGGGCCCCACAGATACGCAGTATTTT.

This chain links TRBV9 with TRBJ1-1; 9 nucleotides match TRBD1. V was pared by 3 bases and J by 1 base, with 4 bases of the junction left unmatched. The CDR3 is 15 amino acids. Germline CDR1 SGDLS, CDR2 YYNGEE. The CDR3 loop reads CASSAGQGGNTEAFF. The CDR3 region has the DNA TGTGCCAGCAGCGCGGGACAGGGAGGGAACACTGAAGCTTTCTTT.

The rearrangement uses TRBV5-4 and TRBJ2-7; the match to TRBD2 covers 8 bases. The CDR3 extends over 14 amino acids. The germline CDR1 and CDR2 sequences are SGHNT and YYREEE (reference sequence). V lost 2 bases and J lost 1; bases outside the gene matches: 2. For the CDR3, the DNA is TGTGCCAGCAGCTTCGGGGGGGCTTCCTACGAGCAGTACTTC. It codes for CASSFGGASYEQYF.

The chain combines TRBV19 with TRBJ2-2; D unclear. Trimming shortened V by 5 bases and J by 1 base, and 20 bases separated the two germline ends. The germline V gene has CDR1 LNHDA and CDR2 SQIVND (reference sequence). This CDR3 is 18 amino acids long. The CDR3 DNA follows: TGTGCCAGTAGTTACCCGGGTCGCGTTTCTTTGAACACCGGGGAGCTGTTTTTT. It is translated as CASSYPGRVSLNTGELFF.

J is TRBJ2-7 and V is TRBV6-5, with D hard to call. Germline V gives CDR1 MNHEY, CDR2 SVGAGI. This CDR3 is 13 amino acids long. V was clipped by 7 bases and J by 3 bases, with 13 bases between them. CDR3 amino acids: CASMEPQSYEQYF. CDR3 sequence (DNA): TGTGCCAGCATGGAGCCCCAGAGCTACGAGCAGTACTTC.

The chain recombines TRBV6-5 with TRBJ1-6; D unclear. In germline, CDR1 is MNHEY, CDR2 SVGAGI. V shed 0 bases and J shed 6 bases, with 12 bases lying between them. The CDR3 extends over 16 amino acids. CDR3 region: CASSYSVVRINSPLHF. The CDR3 bases are TGTGCCAGCAGTTACTCCGTGGTCCGGATTAATTCACCCCTCCACTTT.

This clone was counted only a few times. The chain joins TRBV19 to TRBJ2-7, with D possibly matching TRBD2 (5 bases). The germline gives CDR1 LNHDA, CDR2 SQIVND (reference sequence). The ends were cut back, 3 bases at V and 7 bases at J, with 7 bases in the middle. The CDR3 has 11 amino acids. CDR3 region: CASSMGDEQYF. The CDR3 region has the DNA TGTGCCAGTAGTATGGGAGATGAGCAGTACTTC.

CDR3 coding DNA: TGTGCCAGCAGCTCCGGACAGGGGGCGAGGGTGGGGACCCAGTACTTC. Translated: CASSSGQGARVGTQYF. The chain has TRBV5-8 and TRBJ2-5, with 11 bases aligning to TRBD1. With V trimmed by 3 bases and J by 7 bases, 11 bases remained unmatched. CDR1 SGHTS and CDR2 YDEGEE come from the germline V gene. This CDR3 comprises 16 residues.

The chain recombines TRBV12-2 with TRBJ1-2; TRBD1 is the table's D call, not checked against the DNA. TRBV12-2 is marked as a pseudogene. The CDR3 loop spans 15 amino acids. The CDR3: CASRGRQAANYGYTF. The CDR3 DNA reads as TGTGCAAGTCGCGGGCGACAGGCAGCTAACTATGGCTACACCTTC.

The rearrangement joins TRBV7-2 to TRBJ2-1; 10 bases agree with TRBD2. V gave up 5 bases and J gave up 7 bases; unmatched junction bases: 8. This CDR3 contains 15 residues. The germline CDR1 and CDR2 sequences are SGHTA and FQGNSA. CDR3 residues: CASSPSGRAGNEQFF. As DNA, the CDR3 is TGTGCCAGCAGCCCGAGCGGGAGGGCCGGTAATGAGCAGTTCTTC.

The CDR3 loop is CASSQEPGTGPYEQYF. In DNA, the CDR3 is TGCGCCAGCAGCCAAGAACCCGGGACGGGGCCATACGAGCAGTACTTC. This chain connects TRBV4-1 to TRBJ2-7; D tentatively fits TRBD1 or TRBD2 (5 bases each). Germline CDR1 reads MGHRA; CDR2 reads YSYEKL. The CDR3 runs to 16 residues. Trimming stripped 0 bases from V and 4 bases from J, with 16 bases between.

This clone was observed a handful of times. The chain joins TRBV19 to TRBJ1-4, with D hard to call. Germline CDR1 LNHDA, CDR2 SQIVND (reference sequence). V gave up 5 bases and J gave up 2 bases, with 12 bases separating them. This CDR3 comprises 15 residues. The CDR3 nucleotides read TGTGCCAGTAGTCGCGCCTCAGTGACTAATGAAAAACTGTTTTTT. Translated: CASSRASVTNEKLFF.

This clone was recorded once. This chain connects TRBV13 to TRBJ1-1; D call uncertain. CDR3 length equals 17 residues. The germline V gene encodes CDR1 PRHDT and CDR2 FYEKMQ (reference sequence). Trimming removed 5 bases at V and 0 bases at J, with 19 bases between. The CDR3 bases are TGTGCCAGCAGCCCACCCATTGGCAGGCTCATGAACACTGAAGCTTTCTTT. Translated, it gives CASSPPIGRLMNTEAFF.

This clone was seen a few times. This rearrangement joins TRBV7-6 to TRBJ2-3; 8 bases line up with TRBD1. V lost 3 bases and J lost 1; bases outside the gene matches: 3. Germline-derived CDR1 and CDR2 are SGHVS and FNYEAQ. The CDR3 runs 15 residues. The CDR3 region is CASSFTGQGTDTQYF. CDR3 in DNA: TGTGCCAGCAGCTTTACGGGACAGGGCACAGATACGCAGTATTTT.